This TCR beta chain was identified during a study of blood T cell repertoires in COVID-19. Study details: Sites in the United States, Italy and Spain provided acute and convalescent COVID-19 samples.

The length of the CDR3 is 16 residues. Looked up from germline, CDR1 is SGHDT and CDR2 is YYEEEE. The V and J ends lost 2 bases and 7 bases respectively, with 18 bases between them. Data came from immunoSEQ multiplex PCR; TCRdb stores just in-frame clones and leaves some out. Of 250,000 to 300,000 clones listed, over 65% are singletons. Material for sequencing was peripheral blood. The chain links TRBV5-6 to TRBJ2-2, with D maybe TRBD2 (5 bases). The receptor was isolated from a woman of 80 years or more with acute or convalescent COVID-19. DNA for the CDR3: TGTGCCAGCAGCTTTGACCTGCTCCGGGGTGGCGGGGAGCTGTTTTTT. It translates to CASSFDLLRGGGELFF.